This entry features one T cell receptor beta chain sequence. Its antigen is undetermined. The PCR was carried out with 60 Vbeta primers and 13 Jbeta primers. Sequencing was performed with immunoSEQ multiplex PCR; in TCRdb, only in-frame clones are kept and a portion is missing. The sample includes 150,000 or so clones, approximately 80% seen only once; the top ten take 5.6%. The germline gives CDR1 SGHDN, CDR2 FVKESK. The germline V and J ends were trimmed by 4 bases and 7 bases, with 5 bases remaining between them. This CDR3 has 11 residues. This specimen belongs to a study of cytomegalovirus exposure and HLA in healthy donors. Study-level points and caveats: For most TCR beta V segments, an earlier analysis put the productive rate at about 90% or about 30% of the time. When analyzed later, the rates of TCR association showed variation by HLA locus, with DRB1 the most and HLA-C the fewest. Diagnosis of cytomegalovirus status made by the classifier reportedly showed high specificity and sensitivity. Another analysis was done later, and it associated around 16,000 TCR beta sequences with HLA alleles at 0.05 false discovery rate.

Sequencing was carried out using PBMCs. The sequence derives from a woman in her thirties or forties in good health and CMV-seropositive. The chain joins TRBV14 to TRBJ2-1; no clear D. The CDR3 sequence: CASSLNNEQFF. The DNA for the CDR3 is TGTGCCAGCAGCCTTAATAATGAGCAGTTCTTC.